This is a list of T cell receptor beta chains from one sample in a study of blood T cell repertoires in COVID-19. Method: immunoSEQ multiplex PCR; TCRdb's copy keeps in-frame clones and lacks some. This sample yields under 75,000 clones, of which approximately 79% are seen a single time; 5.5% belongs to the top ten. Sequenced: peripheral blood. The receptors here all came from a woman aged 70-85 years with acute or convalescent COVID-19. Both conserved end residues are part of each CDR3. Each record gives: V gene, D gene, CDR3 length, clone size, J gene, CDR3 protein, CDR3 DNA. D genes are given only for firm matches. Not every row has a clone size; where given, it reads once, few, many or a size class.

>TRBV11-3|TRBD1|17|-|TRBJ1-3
CASSFQGGGGSGNTIYF
TGTGCCAGCAGCTTCCAGGGGGGTGGTGGCTCTGGAAACACCATATATTTT
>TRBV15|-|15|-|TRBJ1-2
CATSSGVKAVEGYTF
TGTGCCACCAGCAGTGGAGTCAAGGCAGTTGAGGGCTACACCTTC
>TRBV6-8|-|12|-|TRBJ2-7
CASTLTRGEQYF
TGTGCCAGCACGCTCACGAGGGGGGAGCAGTACTTC
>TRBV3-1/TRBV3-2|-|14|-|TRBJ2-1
CASSQEARGEEQFF
TGTGCCAGCAGCCAAGAAGCCCGGGGTGAGGAGCAGTTCTTC
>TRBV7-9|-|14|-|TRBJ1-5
CASSLTYSNQPQHF
TGTGCCAGCAGCTTAACCTATAGCAATCAGCCCCAGCATTTT
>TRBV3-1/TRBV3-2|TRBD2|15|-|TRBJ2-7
CASSRSSGGAREQYF
TGTGCCAGCAGCAGATCTAGCGGGGGGGCCAGGGAGCAGTACTTC
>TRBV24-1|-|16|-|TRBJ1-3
CATSDGRFRSGNTIYF
TGTGCCACCAGTGATGGGAGGTTTCGCTCTGGAAACACCATATATTTT
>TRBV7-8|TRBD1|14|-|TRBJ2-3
CASSSLTGGDTQYF
TGTGCCAGCAGCTCTTTGACAGGGGGTGATACGCAGTATTTT
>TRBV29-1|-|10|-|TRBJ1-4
CSAADIELFF
TGCAGCGCAGCAGACATAGAACTGTTTTTT
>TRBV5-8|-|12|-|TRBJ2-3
CASAQNRDTQYF
TGTGCCAGCGCACAGAATAGAGATACGCAGTATTTT
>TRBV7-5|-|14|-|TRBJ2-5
CVRSFRLGLETQYF
TGTGTCAGAAGCTTCCGACTAGGGCTGGAGACCCAGTACTTC
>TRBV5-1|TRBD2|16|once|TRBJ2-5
CASSLREAGARETQYF
TGCGCCAGCAGCTTGAGAGAAGCGGGGGCTAGAGAGACCCAGTACTTC
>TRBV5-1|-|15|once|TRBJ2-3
CASSLEGGRIDTQYF
TGCGCCAGCAGCTTGGAGGGGGGGCGGATAGATACGCAGTATTTT
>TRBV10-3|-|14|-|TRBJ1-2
CAISGRSESGGYTF
TGTGCCATCAGTGGTAGGTCGGAGTCGGGAGGCTACACCTTC
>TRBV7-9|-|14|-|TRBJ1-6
CASSSDRQAVPLHF
TGTGCCAGCAGCTCCGACCGACAGGCAGTACCCCTCCACTTT
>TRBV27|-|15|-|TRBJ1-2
CASSLLINGPASQVF
TGTGCCAGCAGTTTACTAATAAACGGTCCGGCAAGTCAGGTCTTC
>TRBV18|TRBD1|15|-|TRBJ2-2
CASSQQGFDTGELFF
TGTGCCAGCTCTCAACAGGGGTTCGACACCGGGGAGCTGTTTTTT
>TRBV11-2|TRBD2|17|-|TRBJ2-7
CASSLGKLDLLALEQYF
TGTGCCAGCAGCTTAGGAAAGTTAGACCTACTAGCGCTGGAGCAGTACTTC
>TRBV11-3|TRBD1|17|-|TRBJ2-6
CASSEGQGMDGANVLTF
TGTGCCAGCAGCGAGGGACAGGGGATGGATGGGGCCAACGTCCTGACTTTC
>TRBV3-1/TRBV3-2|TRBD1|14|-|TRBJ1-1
CASSPTARQGEAFF
TGTGCCAGCAGCCCTACCGCAAGACAGGGAGAAGCTTTCTTT
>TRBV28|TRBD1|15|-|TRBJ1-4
CASSFEGGRIEKLFF
TGTGCCAGCAGTTTTGAAGGGGGCCGGATTGAAAAACTGTTTTTT
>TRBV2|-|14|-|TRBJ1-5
CASSEGLLGQPQHF
TGTGCCAGCAGTGAAGGACTGCTCGGTCAGCCCCAGCATTTT
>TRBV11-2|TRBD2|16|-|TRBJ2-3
CASSPGLAMSTDTQYF
TGTGCCAGCAGCCCAGGACTAGCTATGAGCACAGATACGCAGTATTTT
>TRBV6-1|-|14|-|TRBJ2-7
CASSEGHLIGEQYF
TGTGCCAGCAGTGAGGGTCATCTAATCGGGGAGCAGTACTTC
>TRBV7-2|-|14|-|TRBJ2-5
CASSVNNWAETQYF
TGTGCCAGCAGCGTAAACAATTGGGCAGAGACCCAGTACTTC
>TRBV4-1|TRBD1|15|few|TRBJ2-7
CASSPRTGGFYEQYF
TGCGCCAGCAGCCCCAGGACAGGGGGATTCTACGAGCAGTACTTC
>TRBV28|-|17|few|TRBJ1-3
CASSLSYFRGAGNTIYF
TGTGCCAGCAGTTTATCTTACTTCAGGGGAGCTGGAAACACCATATATTTT
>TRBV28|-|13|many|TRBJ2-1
CASGGIGYNEQFF
TGTGCCAGCGGGGGGATAGGTTACAATGAGCAGTTCTTC
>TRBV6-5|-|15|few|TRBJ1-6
CASSYSTRGNSPLHF
TGTGCCAGCAGTTACTCGACTAGGGGCAATTCACCCCTCCACTTT
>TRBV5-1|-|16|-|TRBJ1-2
CASRINPTAGNYGYTF
TGCGCCAGCAGGATAAACCCGACAGCCGGTAACTATGGCTACACCTTC
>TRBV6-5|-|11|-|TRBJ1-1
CASSSGTEAFF
TGTGCCAGCAGTTCGGGGACAGAAGCTTTCTTT
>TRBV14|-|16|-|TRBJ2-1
CASSHTGLYSYNEQFF
TGTGCCAGCAGCCATACGGGACTTTACTCCTACAATGAGCAGTTCTTC
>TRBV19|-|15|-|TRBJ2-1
CASSIGAGVRDEQFF
TGTGCCAGTAGTATAGGCGCAGGGGTGAGGGATGAGCAGTTCTTC
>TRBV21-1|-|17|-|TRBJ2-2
CASSKSSKDRNTGELFF
TGTGCCAGCAGCAAGTCCAGTAAGGACAGGAACACCGGGGAGCTGTTTTTT
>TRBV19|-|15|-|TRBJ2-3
CASSIRGGLGDTQYF
TGTGCCAGTAGTATTAGGGGGGGTCTCGGGGATACGCAGTATTTT
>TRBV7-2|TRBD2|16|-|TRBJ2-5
CASSLGGLAGGKTQYF
TGTGCCAGCAGCTTAGGAGGACTAGCGGGGGGGAAGACCCAGTACTTC
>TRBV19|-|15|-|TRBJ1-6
CASSMGLVYNSPLHF
TGTGCCAGTAGTATGGGACTCGTCTATAATTCACCCCTCCACTTT
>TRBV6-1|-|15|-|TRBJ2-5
CASSEVLSGQETQYF
TGTGCCAGCAGTGAAGTTCTGTCAGGGCAAGAGACCCAGTACTTC